These 14 T cell receptor beta chains originate from one sample sequenced in a study of T cell changes during pregnancy in multiple sclerosis. Using immunoSEQ multiplex PCR, the repertoire was profiled, and TCRdb retains in-frame clones only, with some absent. The table includes about 59,000 clones, around 94% detected once. This specimen was CD8+ T cells from peripheral blood mononuclear cells, taken after pregnancy. These receptors were taken from a female donor with multiple sclerosis, enrolled in a pregnancy study.

This chain connects TRBV7-9 to TRBJ2-7; perhaps TRBD2 as D (6 bases). The V gene lost 2 bases and the J gene lost 3 bases, with 11 bases spanning the gap. The CDR3 spans 14 residues. Germline V gives CDR1 SEHNR, CDR2 FQNEAQ (reference sequence). Written as DNA, the CDR3 is TGTGCCAGCAGCTTAACGGGAGCAGTCTACGAGCAGTACTTC. It encodes CASSLTGAVYEQYF.

The chain joins TRBV28 to TRBJ2-1; 8 bases are a match to TRBD2. This CDR3 spans 19 amino acids. CDR1 MDHEN and CDR2 SYDVKM come from the germline V gene. Trimming cost V 6 bases and J 1 base; bases outside gene matches: 17. The CDR3 DNA reads TGTGCCAGCAGCTCGCCGCTAGCGGGCCACAAATTTTCCTACAATGAGCAGTTCTTC. Translating it yields CASSSPLAGHKFSYNEQFF.

The genes are TRBV29-1 and TRBJ2-6, with 7 bases identical to TRBD2. The germline CDR1 and CDR2 sequences are SQVTM and ANQGSEA. The CDR3 sequence is 18 residues long. V lost 3 bases to trimming and J lost 0 bases; unmatched junction nucleotides: 11. CDR3 DNA sequence: TGCAGCGTTGAGGGTAGCGGGCCCACCCCCTCTGGGGCCAACGTCCTGACTTTC. Its translation is CSVEGSGPTPSGANVLTF.

This chain connects TRBV9 to TRBJ2-3; 8 bases agree with TRBD2. This CDR3 has 17 amino acids. Germline V gene lookup returns CDR1 SGDLS and CDR2 YYNGEE. The V segment lost 1 base and the J segment 2 bases; nucleotides outside the gene matches: 9. The CDR3 here is CASSVQRGGLDTDTQYF. The CDR3 nucleotides read TGTGCCAGCAGCGTACAGCGCGGGGGACTAGACACAGATACGCAGTATTTT.

The V call is TRBV30, the J call TRBJ2-7; 12 bases map to TRBD2. V was pared by 0 bases and J by 1 base, with 1 base of the junction left unmatched. The CDR3 consists of 15 residues. CDR1 GTSNPN and CDR2 SVGIG come from the germline V gene (reference sequence). CDR3 region: CAWSVGLAGSYEQYF. The CDR3 DNA reads TGTGCCTGGAGTGTTGGACTAGCGGGATCCTACGAGCAGTACTTC.

Concerning this clone itself: The sample carries other DNA sequences with the same CDR3. This chain connects TRBV2 to TRBJ1-1, with a tentative D call TRBD1 (5 bases). Trimming cost V 3 bases and J 5 bases, with 10 bases left between them. The CDR3 runs 13 residues. From germline, CDR1 is SNHLY and CDR2 FYNNEI. CDR3 region: CASSEGRGTEAFF. CDR3 bases: TGTGCCAGCAGTGAGGGCCGGGGGACTGAAGCTTTCTTT.

The chain recombines TRBV19 with TRBJ2-2; TRBD1 matches 7 bases. This CDR3 region has 15 residues. Germline assignment: CDR1 LNHDA and CDR2 SQIVND (reference sequence). The ends lost 6 bases at V and 6 bases at J; junction bases unmatched: 10. In DNA form, the CDR3 reads TGTGCCAGTAGATGGGCAGGGGGATTCGCCGGGGAGCTGTTTTTT. This gives the protein CASRWAGGFAGELFF.

In this sample, this clone turned up once. This chain links TRBV9 with TRBJ2-1; 9 positions match TRBD1. CDR1 and CDR2 from the germline V gene are SGDLS and YYNGEE. After removal of 3 bases from V and 1 base from J, the junction contained 2 bases not matched to a gene. The length of the CDR3 is 15 residues. CDR3 coding DNA: TGTGCCAGCAGCGACGGGACAGGGTCCTACAATGAGCAGTTCTTC. Translation gives CASSDGTGSYNEQFF.

The chain uses TRBV18 and TRBJ1-1; D is possibly TRBD1 (5 bases). CDR1 and CDR2 (germline): KGHSH, LQKENI. Trimming cost V 4 bases and J 6 bases, with 9 bases left between them. The CDR3 is 12 amino acids. The CDR3 here is CASSQDRSEAFF. The CDR3 nucleotides read TGTGCCAGCTCACAAGACAGATCTGAAGCTTTCTTT.

The chain combines TRBV4-3 with TRBJ2-7; D not resolved. CDR1 LGHNA and CDR2 YSLEER come from the germline V gene. The CDR3 sequence is 13 residues long. Trimming stripped 1 base from V and 3 bases from J, with 7 bases between. This CDR3 is CASSQAPGYEQYF. The CDR3 DNA reads as TGCGCCAGCAGCCAAGCCCCAGGCTACGAGCAGTACTTC.

The chain recombines TRBV13 with TRBJ2-3, with TRBD2 identical over 13 bases. The CDR3 length is 18 residues. With V trimmed by 3 bases and J by 3 bases, 9 bases remained unmatched. Germline V gene data show CDR1 as PRHDT and CDR2 as FYEKMQ (reference sequence). The DNA for the CDR3 is TGTGCCAGCAGCTTCGAACTAGCGGGAGGGCCGGGGACAGATACGCAGTATTTT. Its translation is CASSFELAGGPGTDTQYF.

V gene TRBV4-1 combines with J gene TRBJ1-2; 7 bases are shared with TRBD1. After removal of 3 bases from V and 4 bases from J, the junction contained 5 bases not matched to a gene. CDR3 size: 14 residues. From germline, CDR1 is MGHRA and CDR2 YSYEKL. The CDR3 region has the DNA TGCGCCAGCAGCCAGGAACAGGGGACCTATGGCTACACCTTC. Translated, it gives CASSQEQGTYGYTF.

This chain connects TRBV5-6 to TRBJ1-5, with 8 bases identical to TRBD1. This CDR3 has 16 amino acids. Germline lookup yields CDR1 SGHDT and CDR2 YYEEEE. J gave up 3 bases and V 4 bases, and 9 bases lay outside the gene matches. CDR3 bases: TGTGCCAGCAGCCCAGGACAGGGTACTCCCAATCAGCCCCAGCATTTT. Translated, it gives CASSPGQGTPNQPQHF.

The genes are TRBV4-1 and TRBJ2-7; 7 positions agree with TRBD2. Germline CDR1 reads MGHRA; CDR2 reads YSYEKL. The CDR3 has 15 residues. The J segment lost 3 bases and the V segment lost 6 bases, leaving 11 bases of the junction unmatched. In DNA form, the CDR3 reads TGCGCCAGCAGTCCAGTTGGGGAGGGGCGCTACGAGCAGTACTTC. Translated, it gives CASSPVGEGRYEQYF.